These 20 T cell receptor beta chains were all obtained from the same sample, sequenced in a study of OX40 agonist ivuxolimab in advanced cancers. Data came from immunoSEQ multiplex PCR; TCRdb stores just in-frame clones and leaves some out. Counted here are 65,000 to 80,000 clones, 84% occurring once; the ten biggest clones make up about 2.1%. The sequences come from CD4+ or CD8+ T cells sorted from blood, collected in a trial of the OX40 agonist ivuxolimab. These TCRs come from an adult with an advanced solid tumor such as melanoma, head and neck, liver or kidney cancer.

In DNA, the CDR3 is TGTGCCAGTAGTGCGGGACTAGCGGGAGGCGCCAGGGGGACCCAGTACTTC. It is translated as CASSAGLAGGARGTQYF. The chain has TRBV19 and TRBJ2-5, with TRBD2 matching 15 bases. Per germline, CDR1 LNHDA and CDR2 SQIVND (reference sequence). The CDR3 has 17 residues. J lost 7 bases, V lost 5 bases, and 11 bases had no gene match.

The V and J genes are TRBV5-1 and TRBJ2-1, with 7 positions matching TRBD1. Germline trimming cut 0 bases from V and 6 bases from J; bases unmatched to any gene: 6. Germline V gene lookup returns CDR1 SGHRS and CDR2 YFSETQ. The CDR3 has 15 residues. CDR3 in amino acids: CASSLVGDSSNEQFF. CDR3 nucleotide sequence: TGCGCCAGCAGCTTGGTGGGGGACAGTAGCAATGAGCAGTTCTTC.

This clone was seen a single time. V is TRBV9 and J is TRBJ1-1; D is possibly TRBD1 (6 bases). Germline CDR1 and CDR2: SGDLS and YYNGEE. The CDR3 has 16 amino acids. Trimming pared 4 bases from V and 2 bases from J, leaving 18 bases between. The CDR3, as DNA: TGTGCCAGCAGCCCTCAAGCAGGGGCGCTAAACACTGAAGCTTTCTTT. It yields the protein CASSPQAGALNTEAFF.

V is TRBV18 and J is TRBJ1-5; 9 bases align to TRBD1. Unmatched junction bases numbered 3, after V lost 3 bases and J lost 6 bases. Germline CDR1 KGHSH, CDR2 LQKENI. The CDR3 loop spans 14 amino acids. The CDR3 DNA reads TGTGCCAGCTCACCTACAGGGGGCGGTCAGCCCCAGCATTTT. Its protein product is CASSPTGGGQPQHF.

The chain is built from TRBV7-7 and TRBJ2-1; D may be TRBD1 (6 bases). V shed 5 bases and J shed 7 bases, with 18 bases lying between them. The germline V gene encodes CDR1 SSHAT and CDR2 FNYEAQ (reference sequence). This CDR3 has 15 residues. CDR3 residues: CASSQDMGARNEQFF. CDR3 nucleotide sequence: TGTGCCAGCAGCCAAGACATGGGGGCCAGGAATGAGCAGTTCTTC.

This chain links TRBV9 with TRBJ2-1, with TRBD2 identical over 8 bases. Germline loops: CDR1 SGDLS, CDR2 YYNGEE. The J segment lost 5 bases and the V segment lost 0 bases, leaving 4 bases of the junction unmatched. This CDR3 contains 15 residues. The CDR3 region has the DNA TGTGCCAGCAGCGTAGGACTAGCGACGAACAATGAGCAGTTCTTC. This gives the protein CASSVGLATNNEQFF.

The chain links TRBV21-1 to TRBJ2-7; TRBD2 is the table's D call and was not checked against the DNA. TRBV21-1 is designated a pseudogene. There are 14 residues in the CDR3. The CDR3 DNA reads TGTGCCAGCACCCAGCGGGGTTCTACCTACGAGCAGTACTTC. Translated: CASTQRGSTYEQYF.

V is TRBV28 and J is TRBJ1-5; 11 bases line up with TRBD1. This CDR3 is 16 amino acids long. Losses at the gene ends were 3 bases for V and 4 bases for J; bases not matched to a gene: 5. The V gene's germline CDR1 is MDHEN and CDR2 SYDVKM. CDR3 nucleotide sequence: TGTGCCAGCAGTTTGACCGGGACAGGGGGAAATCAGCCCCAGCATTTT. Residues: CASSLTGTGGNQPQHF.

The chain carries TRBV28 and TRBJ1-1; 8 bases are a match to TRBD1. With V trimmed by 5 bases and J by 1 base, 12 bases remained unmatched. Germline V CDR1 and CDR2: MDHEN, SYDVKM. The CDR3 runs to 17 residues. CDR3 amino acids: CASSLTGALLGNTEAFF. The DNA of the CDR3 is TGTGCCAGCAGTCTGACAGGGGCTCTTTTAGGGAACACTGAAGCTTTCTTT.

The V and J genes are TRBV10-3 and TRBJ1-1; TRBD1 aligns across 7 bases. After removal of 7 bases from V and 3 bases from J, the junction contained 11 bases not matched to a gene. Looked up from germline, CDR1 is ENHRY and CDR2 is SYGVKD. The CDR3 is made up of 15 amino acids. Written as DNA, the CDR3 is TGTGCCATCAAGGGCGATACAGGGGTCGACACTGAAGCTTTCTTT. Residues: CAIKGDTGVDTEAFF.

J is TRBJ1-5 and V is TRBV7-7; TRBD1 agrees at 9 bases. V lost 10 bases to trimming and J lost 7 bases; unmatched junction nucleotides: 8. CDR3 length: 13 residues. CDR1 is SSHAT, CDR2 FNYEAQ, per germline (reference sequence). DNA for the CDR3: TGTGCCACGGGACAGGGTTTAGGGCAGCCCCAGCATTTT. Translated: CATGQGLGQPQHF.

The chain has TRBV11-1 and TRBJ2-3; D is tentatively TRBD1 or TRBD2 (5 bases each). Per germline, CDR1 SGHAT and CDR2 FQDESV (reference sequence). Trimming cost V 1 base and J 0 bases, with 17 bases left between them. This CDR3 comprises 18 residues. The CDR3: CASSLVEGRSESTDTQYF. The CDR3 DNA follows: TGTGCCAGCAGCTTAGTAGAGGGGCGTAGCGAGAGCACAGATACGCAGTATTTT.

The chain couples TRBV6-5 to TRBJ1-1; D call uncertain. Germline V gives CDR1 MNHEY, CDR2 SVGAGI. With 2 bases removed from V and 5 bases from J, the gap between germline ends came to 15 bases. CDR3 length: 15 amino acids. CDR3 protein: CASSYEGRAQTEAFF. In nucleotides, the CDR3 is TGTGCCAGCAGTTACGAGGGAAGAGCCCAAACTGAAGCTTTCTTT.

The chain couples TRBV6-6 to TRBJ1-4, with 10 nucleotides matching TRBD1. The germline V gene has CDR1 MNHNY and CDR2 SVGAGI (reference sequence). With 5 bases clipped from V and 8 bases from J, the junction kept 5 bases outside the gene matches. This CDR3 comprises 14 residues. The CDR3 DNA reads TGTGCCAGCAGTGAGGGACAGGGGAACGAAAAACTGTTTTTT. The encoded protein is CASSEGQGNEKLFF.

The chain uses TRBV11-2 and TRBJ2-5; D is unresolved. Germline values: CDR1 SGHAT, CDR2 FQNNGV. The CDR3 extends over 12 amino acids. Trimming removed 4 bases at V and 4 bases at J, with 7 bases between. DNA of the CDR3: TGTGCCAGCAGCTCGATAGGAGAGACCCAGTACTTC. Translated, it gives CASSSIGETQYF.

This chain uses TRBV4-3 with TRBJ1-3, with 11 bases aligning to TRBD1. Germline V lookup: CDR1 LGHNA, CDR2 YSLEER. The CDR3 has 17 residues. The V and J ends lost 4 bases and 4 bases, in that order; junction bases with no gene match: 9. Here the CDR3 DNA reads TGCGCCAGCAGCCCATCCTCCGGGACAGGGGGAGGAAACACCATATATTTT. Protein: CASSPSSGTGGGNTIYF.

This chain connects TRBV19 to TRBJ1-3, with a possible D match to TRBD1 (5 bases). CDR1 is LNHDA and CDR2 is SQIVND in the germline V gene (reference sequence). The CDR3 spans 16 residues. With 5 bases removed from V and 1 base from J, the gap between germline ends came to 15 bases. CDR3 DNA: TGTGCCAGTAGTGTAACCGGGACTAGTTCTGGAAACACCATATATTTT. This encodes CASSVTGTSSGNTIYF.

This clone turned up a few times. The chain couples TRBV29-1 to TRBJ2-1; weak D call: TRBD1 (8 bases). In germline, CDR1 is SQVTM, CDR2 ANQGSEA. The CDR3 consists of 16 residues. Trimming shortened V by 7 bases and J by 0 bases, and 19 bases separated the two germline ends. The CDR3 DNA follows: TGCAGCGGGGCGGGGGACAGGACGAGCTCCTACAATGAGCAGTTCTTC. Protein product: CSGAGDRTSSYNEQFF.

The V call is TRBV4-1, the J call TRBJ1-1; D unresolved. The CDR3 has 16 amino acids. V lost 3 bases, J lost 0 bases, and 14 bases lay in between. Germline CDR1 reads MGHRA; CDR2 reads YSYEKL. CDR3 in amino acids: CASSHTYRTVNTEAFF. Written as DNA, the CDR3 is TGCGCCAGCAGCCATACCTACCGGACGGTGAACACTGAAGCTTTCTTT.

This chain joins TRBV5-1 and TRBJ2-7, with 8 bases lining up with TRBD1. CDR1 is SGHRS, CDR2 YFSETQ, per germline. J gave up 7 bases and V 3 bases, and 12 bases lay outside the gene matches. The CDR3 totals 15 residues. Here the CDR3 reads CASSSYGQGEGEQYF. The CDR3 bases are TGCGCCAGCAGCTCATACGGACAGGGCGAAGGGGAGCAGTACTTC.